These 13 T cell receptor beta chains were all obtained from the same sample, sequenced in a study of STAT5B mutations in CD4+ large granular lymphocyte leukemia. Only in-frame clones appear in the TCRdb table, and some are missing; sequencing was by immunoSEQ multiplex PCR. The table has around 30,000 clones, about 70% seen once. The sample consisted of CD4+ T cells from blood buffy coats. These receptors all come from a human donor in good health.

This rearrangement joins TRBV5-1 to TRBJ2-2, with TRBD1 as a possible D gene (7 bases). Germline loops: CDR1 SGHRS, CDR2 YFSETQ. The CDR3 sequence is 17 residues long. Deletions cut 4 bases from V and 6 bases from J, with 22 bases between. The chain's CDR3 is CASSPLGGGRGAGELFF. CDR3 nucleotides: TGCGCCAGCAGCCCCCTTGGAGGGGGCCGGGGCGCCGGGGAGCTGTTTTTT.

As to this clone: Other DNA sequences in the same sample also yield this CDR3. This sequence joins TRBV7-6 and TRBJ1-5; D is perhaps TRBD1 (5 bases). Germline V lookup: CDR1 SGHVS, CDR2 FNYEAQ. V dropped 1 base and J dropped 7 bases, with 8 bases sitting between them. This CDR3 region has 13 residues. The CDR3 DNA reads TGTGCCAGCAGCTTAGGCGGGGGGCAGCCCCAGCATTTT. Amino acid sequence: CASSLGGGQPQHF.

The gene calls are TRBV7-2 and TRBJ1-5; D uncertain. Germline V gene sequence: CDR1 SGHTA, CDR2 FQGNSA. The germline V and J ends were trimmed by 4 bases and 2 bases, with 12 bases remaining between them. This CDR3 has 15 residues. The CDR3 region has the DNA TGTGCCAGCAGCTACTCCGGGGAGGGCAATCAGCCCCAGCATTTT. Translation: CASSYSGEGNQPQHF.

The chain recombines TRBV19 with TRBJ2-7, with D possibly TRBD1 on 5 matching bases. V lost 7 bases and J 0 bases, leaving 10 bases between the germline ends. CDR1 is LNHDA, CDR2 SQIVND, per germline (reference sequence). The CDR3 extends over 13 amino acids. The CDR3 DNA sequence: TGTGCCAGTACCACAGGTCCCTCCTACGAGCAGTACTTC. Protein: CASTTGPSYEQYF.

V gene TRBV4-1 combines with J gene TRBJ2-7, with D possibly matching TRBD2 (5 bases). The CDR3 sequence is 15 residues long. Trimming took 0 bases from V and 0 from J, leaving 9 bases between them. CDR1 is MGHRA, CDR2 YSYEKL, per germline. The CDR3 loop is CASSQEAGPSYEQYF. The CDR3 DNA follows: TGCGCCAGCAGCCAAGAGGCGGGCCCCTCCTACGAGCAGTACTTC.

The chain carries TRBV30 and TRBJ1-1; unclear D gene. CDR1 is GTSNPN, CDR2 SVGIG, per germline (reference sequence). This CDR3 region has 15 residues. Trimming took off 5 bases at V and 3 bases at J, with 19 bases between the two ends. The CDR3 coding sequence is TGTGCCTGGGGCGCTGGGCGAGGGTGGGACACTGAAGCTTTCTTT. Residues: CAWGAGRGWDTEAFF.

This rearrangement joins TRBV6-6 to TRBJ1-5; a possible D gene is TRBD1 (6 bases). The V gene lost 8 bases and the J gene lost 5 bases, with 22 bases spanning the gap. This CDR3 is built from 16 residues. Per the germline V gene, CDR1 is MNHNY and CDR2 is SVGAGI (reference sequence). The CDR3 DNA reads TGTGCCAGCGGGGACACCAAGATTGTGAGGGATCAGCCCCAGCATTTT. It specifies CASGDTKIVRDQPQHF.

The genes are TRBV5-1 and TRBJ2-1; no reliable D call. The germline V and J ends were trimmed by 0 bases and 2 bases, with 9 bases remaining between them. The CDR3 is 15 amino acids. Germline assignment: CDR1 SGHRS and CDR2 YFSETQ. This chain's CDR3 is CASSLGLGTYNEQFF. CDR3 coding DNA: TGCGCCAGCAGCTTGGGCTTGGGCACCTACAATGAGCAGTTCTTC.

The CDR3 DNA sequence: TGCGCCAGCAGCCAAGACAGGACTAGCGACCAAGAGACCCAGTACTTC. Protein: CASSQDRTSDQETQYF. J is TRBJ2-5 and V is TRBV4-3; 9 bases map to TRBD2. V shed 0 bases and J 0 bases; nucleotides not matched to a gene: 2. The CDR3 loop spans 16 amino acids. Germline assignment: CDR1 LGHNA and CDR2 YSLEER.

J is TRBJ1-2 and V is TRBV5-5, with D unclear. The germline V gene encodes CDR1 SGHKS and CDR2 YYEKEE (reference sequence). The CDR3 is 15 amino acids. The V gene lost 0 bases and the J gene lost 4 bases, with 13 bases spanning the gap. Written as DNA, the CDR3 is TGTGCCAGCAGCTTGGTTGTGGTGCAAGGCTATGGCTACACCTTC. Amino acids: CASSLVVVQGYGYTF.

The rearrangement uses TRBV19 and TRBJ2-7, with TRBD2 identical over 7 bases. The CDR3 covers 14 residues. Germline V gives CDR1 LNHDA, CDR2 SQIVND (reference sequence). With 5 bases clipped from V and 2 bases from J, the junction kept 6 bases outside the gene matches. The CDR3 nucleotides read TGTGCCAGTAGTCTTCAGGGAGGGACCTACGAGCAGTACTTC. Protein: CASSLQGGTYEQYF.

The genes are TRBV7-2 and TRBJ1-1, with TRBD1 matching 7 bases. The V gene's germline CDR1 is SGHTA and CDR2 FQGNSA. V trimming: 5 bases; J trimming: 0 bases; junction bases outside the gene matches: 3. The CDR3 runs 14 residues. CDR3 region: CASSQGVMNTEAFF. As DNA, the CDR3 is TGTGCCAGCAGCCAGGGGGTAATGAACACTGAAGCTTTCTTT.

The chain is built from TRBV2 and TRBJ1-5; D gene uncertain. The germline gives CDR1 SNHLY, CDR2 FYNNEI. The V gene lost 7 bases and the J gene lost 4 bases, with 17 bases spanning the gap. This CDR3 has 15 residues. The CDR3, as DNA: TGTGCCAGCAAGAGGACTCTCTCAGTGAATCAGCCCCAGCATTTT. Translated, it gives CASKRTLSVNQPQHF.